The rows below give T cell receptor beta chains drawn from one sample of a study of shared clonotypes between healthy human individuals. The repertoire was sequenced with immunoSEQ multiplex PCR; TCRdb's copy has only in-frame clones and lacks some. The table lists roughly 850,000 clones, about 96% of them singletons. Sequencing input: naive CD8+ T cells sorted from blood. Every receptor here comes from a man aged 25 to 45 in good health. Both conserved end residues are part of each CDR3. D genes are given only for firm matches. Rows may omit the clone size; those that give it use once, few, many or a size class.

CDR3nt	CDR3aa	v_gene	len	abundance	d_gene	j_gene
TGTGCCAGCAGCTTAGGGGAGGTTACAGCTTTT	CASSLGEVTAF	TRBV7-2	11	-	-	TRBJ1-5
TGTGCCAGCAGCTTTCGTGAAGAGCAGTACTTC	CASSFREEQYF	TRBV5-4	11	-	-	TRBJ2-7
TGTGCCGCCAGACTAGCGGACACCGGGGAGCTGTTTTTT	CAARLADTGELFF	TRBV10-3	13	-	TRBD2	TRBJ2-2
TGCAGTGCTCAGGACCCTCCCGAGCAGTACTTC	CSAQDPPEQYF	TRBV20-1	11	-	-	TRBJ2-7
TGTGCCAGCAGTGAGGGCAGGGATGGAAACACCATATATTTT	CASSEGRDGNTIYF	TRBV2	14	-	-	TRBJ1-3
TGTGCCAGCAGCGAAAGCGGGAGGTTCGATGAGCAGTTCTTC	CASSESGRFDEQFF	TRBV7-9	14	once	TRBD2	TRBJ2-1
TGTGCCATCAGGATGGAATCAAACACCGGGGAGCTGTTTTTT	CAIRMESNTGELFF	TRBV10-3	14	-	-	TRBJ2-2
TGTGCCACCAGCAGAGCTGGGCTTTACAATGAGCAGTTCTTC	CATSRAGLYNEQFF	TRBV15	14	-	-	TRBJ2-1
TGTGCCAGCAGTTTAGAAGCGGGATATTGGGACAATGAGCAGTTCTTC	CASSLEAGYWDNEQFF	TRBV28	16	-	TRBD2	TRBJ2-1
TGTGCCAGCAGCTTCGCACCCGGGACTAGCGGAAACAATGAGCAGTTCTTC	CASSFAPGTSGNNEQFF	TRBV11-2	17	-	TRBD2	TRBJ2-1
TGTGCCAGCAGACCGGACAGGGGGCTAAACTATGGCTACACCTTC	CASRPDRGLNYGYTF	TRBV7-9	15	once	TRBD1	TRBJ1-2
TGTGCCAGCAGTTTATCTCCCTACTACGAGCAGTACTTC	CASSLSPYYEQYF	TRBV27	13	-	-	TRBJ2-7
TGTGCCAGCAGTTCGTGGGGACTAGCGGGCAACTACGAGCAGTACTTC	CASSSWGLAGNYEQYF	TRBV6-5	16	-	TRBD2	TRBJ2-7
TGTGCCAGCAGTTTCTCCAGGGGACGCGGCTACACCTTC	CASSFSRGRGYTF	TRBV27	13	-	-	TRBJ1-2
TGTGCCAGCAGTCCCGTTGAGGGACAGACCTACGAGCAGTACTTC	CASSPVEGQTYEQYF	TRBV28	15	-	TRBD1	TRBJ2-7
TGTGCCAGCAGCTTGGAAGTGGCCCAATACTATGGCTACACCTTC	CASSLEVAQYYGYTF	TRBV5-5	15	-	-	TRBJ1-2
TGTGCCAGCAGTTCCACCCCCCCCACTAGCGGAGAAAGCTCCTACAATGAGCAGTTCTTC	CASSSTPPTSGESSYNEQFF	TRBV27	20	-	TRBD2	TRBJ2-1
TGTGCCACCTTGTGGGGGGTACGAGCTTTCTTT	CATLWGVRAFF	TRBV25-1	11	-	-	TRBJ1-1
TGTGCCAGCAGCTCGGGGAGAATGGCTAACTATGGCTACACCTTC	CASSSGRMANYGYTF	TRBV7-8	15	-	-	TRBJ1-2
TGCACCAGCAGCCAAGAGGGGGTATCAAGCGGGCGTGAGCATCAAGAGACCCAGTACTTC	CTSSQEGVSSGREHQETQYF	TRBV1	20	-	-	TRBJ2-5
TGTGCCAGCAGTACGGGAACAGTCGCGTATGGCTACACCTTC	CASSTGTVAYGYTF	TRBV25-1	14	once	-	TRBJ1-2
TGTGCCAGCAGTTTTGCGCCTATTATGACCGAGACAGGGGGTTACGAGCAGTACTTC	CASSFAPIMTETGGYEQYF	TRBV28	19	-	TRBD1	TRBJ2-7
TGTGCCACCAGCGCCGGGACATCGGGCTACACCTTC	CATSAGTSGYTF	TRBV15	12	-	-	TRBJ1-2
TGTGCCAGCAGTTTATCGGGGCAGGGGACTTCCACTGAAGCTTTCTTT	CASSLSGQGTSTEAFF	TRBV27	16	-	-	TRBJ1-1
TGTGCCAGCAGCTTGGGGCTCTACGAGCAGTACTTC	CASSLGLYEQYF	TRBV5-5	12	-	-	TRBJ2-7
TGCGCCAGCAGCTCGCGACAGGGGGCGGCTACAGATACGCAGTATTTT	CASSSRQGAATDTQYF	TRBV4-1	16	once	TRBD1	TRBJ2-3
TGTGCCAGCAGCTTCTTCCCCCCGGCAGGGACCACCGGGGAGCTGTTTTTT	CASSFFPPAGTTGELFF	TRBV5-5	17	-	-	TRBJ2-2
TGTGCCAGCAGTTTACCCGCACCACCGAATCAGCCCCAGCATTTT	CASSLPAPPNQPQHF	TRBV28	15	-	-	TRBJ1-5
TGTGCCAGCAGTTCCGGGACAGGGTCGCAGTACTTC	CASSSGTGSQYF	TRBV6-5	12	-	TRBD1	TRBJ2-7
TGTGCCAGCAGCTTACGGGGGTTTAATCTCGATGAGCAGTTCTTC	CASSLRGFNLDEQFF	TRBV11-2	15	-	-	TRBJ2-1
TGCAGCGTCACAGTGGCAACTAATGAAAAACTGTTTTTT	CSVTVATNEKLFF	TRBV29-1	13	-	-	TRBJ1-4
TGTGCCAGCAGTCTGGACCGGCTCTACGAGCAGTACTTC	CASSLDRLYEQYF	TRBV28	13	-	-	TRBJ2-7
TGTGCCAGCAGCAGGTACTCTGGAAACACCATATATTTT	CASSRYSGNTIYF	TRBV2	13	-	-	TRBJ1-3
TGTGCCAGCAGCCCAGCGGGATTGTACCAAGAGACCCAGTACTTC	CASSPAGLYQETQYF	TRBV9	15	once	TRBD2	TRBJ2-5
TGTGCCAGCAGCGTTGGGGGGACCGAAGACACCGGGGAGCTGTTTTTT	CASSVGGTEDTGELFF	TRBV9	16	-	-	TRBJ2-2
TGTGCCAGCAGCTTTTCCGTTACCGGACAGGGGATTACTGAAGCTTTCTTT	CASSFSVTGQGITEAFF	TRBV7-9	17	-	TRBD1	TRBJ1-1
TGTGCCAGCAGCCTCGTAATCACCGGGGAGCTGTTTTTT	CASSLVITGELFF	TRBV28	13	-	-	TRBJ2-2
TGTGCCAGCAGCCCCAACTGGGGCCCGAGCACAGATACGCAGTATTTT	CASSPNWGPSTDTQYF	TRBV2	16	-	-	TRBJ2-3
TGTGCCAGCAGCTTAGCGGCAGATACGCAGTATTTT	CASSLAADTQYF	TRBV7-9	12	-	-	TRBJ2-3
TGCAGCGCTGCGAGGGGATCCATCGGGGGTAGCGGGGCCCGCCAAGAGACCCAGTACTTC	CSAARGSIGGSGARQETQYF	TRBV29-1	20	once	TRBD2	TRBJ2-5
TGCGCCAGCAGCACGGGACTAGCGGGTCCCGAGCAGTACTTC	CASSTGLAGPEQYF	TRBV5-1	14	-	TRBD2	TRBJ2-7